This TCR beta chain is drawn from a study of CD8 T cells in Susac syndrome. The wider study: At the time of blood draw, patients with Susac syndrome were therapy-naive, receiving corticosteroids, or receiving intravenous immunoglobulin alone.

The CDR3 totals 14 residues. CDR1 is MNHEY and CDR2 is SMNVEV in the germline V gene (reference sequence). Trimming took 8 bases from V and 0 from J, leaving 14 bases between them. High-throughput TCR beta sequencing covered peripheral CD8+ and CD4+ T cells. RNA, at 0.5 to 1 ug, was reverse transcribed with random hexamers. Across 54 Vbeta and 13 Jbeta, immunoSEQ multiplex PCR amplified TCR beta CDR3. TCRdb reprocessed the immunoSEQ multiplex PCR reads via MiXCR and lists one record per CDR3 protein. The table records about 120,000 distinct CDR3 sequences, roughly 94% of them present only once. V gene TRBV27 combines with J gene TRBJ2-7; D gene uncertain. Sequenced sample: CD8+ T cells from PBMCs. The TCR originated in a human donor with Susac syndrome. CDR3 in DNA: TGTGCCAGCGGATTTGCCGGAAGCTCCTACGAGCAGTACTTC. The encoded protein is CASGFAGSSYEQYF.